These T cell receptor beta chains were read from a single sample in a study of Graves' ophthalmopathy and Graves' hyperthyroidism. TCRdb recomputed calls from the multiplex PCR reads with MiXCR, one row per CDR3 protein. The data show 1 million to 1.3 million distinct CDR3 sequences, with about two fifths seen just once and 11% held by the top ten. The sequencing sample was made of peripheral blood or thyroid tissue (not recorded which). The receptors were gathered from an adult man with Graves' hyperthyroidism. The CDR3 runs from the conserved cysteine through the conserved F or W. A D gene is named only where the DNA matches it firmly. The size field is filled for only some rows; it gives once, few, many or a size class.

- | TRBJ1-4 | TRBV15 | - | 16 | CATSSARGMSNEKLFF | TGTGCCACCAGCAGTGCTCGCGGGATGTCTAATGAAAAACTGTTTTTT
- | TRBJ2-5 | TRBV12-3/TRBV12-4 | many | 14 | CASSRQAGAETQYF | TGTGCCAGCAGTCGGCAAGCGGGTGCGGAGACCCAGTACTTC
- | TRBJ1-2 | TRBV7-9 | - | 14 | CASSFDWAGYGYTF | TGTGCCAGCAGCTTTGACTGGGCAGGCTATGGCTACACCTTC
- | TRBJ2-5 | TRBV6-6 | - | 20 | CASSYSLPPKGRRRQETQYF | TGTGCCAGCAGTTACTCTTTACCACCGAAGGGACGGAGAAGACAAGAGACCCAGTACTTC
- | TRBJ1-5 | TRBV5-6 | many | 13 | CASSGGLGQPQHF | TGTGCCAGCAGCGGGGGTCTCGGCCAGCCCCAGCATTTT
TRBD1 | TRBJ2-7 | TRBV20-1 | - | 14 | CSARGDRDAYEQYF | TGCAGTGCTAGAGGGGACAGGGACGCGTACGAGCAGTACTTC
TRBD1 | TRBJ2-7 | TRBV9 | - | 14 | CASSVDGQAYEQYF | TGTGCCAGCAGCGTAGACGGACAGGCCTACGAGCAGTACTTC
- | TRBJ1-3 | TRBV25-1 | few | 19 | CASSDPNVRGTSSGNTIYF | TGTGCCAGCAGTGACCCCAACGTCAGGGGAACGAGCTCTGGAAACACCATATATTTT
- | TRBJ2-5 | TRBV7-9 | once | 13 | CATQLVPRETQYF | TGTGCCACTCAGCTCGTGCCCCGAGAGACCCAGTACTTC
TRBD2 | TRBJ2-7 | TRBV9 | - | 15 | CASSPRASGSSEQYF | TGTGCCAGCAGCCCCCGCGCTAGCGGGAGTTCCGAGCAGTACTTC